This record covers a single T cell receptor beta chain. What it binds is not known. Per the germline V gene, CDR1 is LNHDA and CDR2 is SQIVND (reference sequence). V lost 6 bases to trimming and J lost 6 bases, with 14 bases between them. This CDR3 spans 13 amino acids. This sample was included in a study of cytomegalovirus exposure and HLA in healthy donors. Amplification used 60 Vbeta primers and 13 Jbeta primers. Per the original methods: A later analysis counted 65 million to 90 million unique TCR beta chains, about 11 million shared. Measured with immunoSEQ multiplex PCR; TCRdb has only the in-frame clones, and not every one. The D gene and trimming were derived from the DNA, and the V and J assignments and clone size from that table. The sample records about 68,000 clones, about 81% being singletons. Points from the study as a whole: Most of the TCR beta V segments (in an earlier analysis) were productive either about 87% or about 30% of the time.

The V gene is TRBV19, the J gene TRBJ1-1; D gene uncertain. Sequencing was performed on PBMCs. This sequence was found in a human donor in good health. The CDR3 reads CASRNSGRAEAFF. CDR3 DNA: TGTGCCAGTAGAAACTCCGGGCGGGCTGAAGCTTTCTTT.